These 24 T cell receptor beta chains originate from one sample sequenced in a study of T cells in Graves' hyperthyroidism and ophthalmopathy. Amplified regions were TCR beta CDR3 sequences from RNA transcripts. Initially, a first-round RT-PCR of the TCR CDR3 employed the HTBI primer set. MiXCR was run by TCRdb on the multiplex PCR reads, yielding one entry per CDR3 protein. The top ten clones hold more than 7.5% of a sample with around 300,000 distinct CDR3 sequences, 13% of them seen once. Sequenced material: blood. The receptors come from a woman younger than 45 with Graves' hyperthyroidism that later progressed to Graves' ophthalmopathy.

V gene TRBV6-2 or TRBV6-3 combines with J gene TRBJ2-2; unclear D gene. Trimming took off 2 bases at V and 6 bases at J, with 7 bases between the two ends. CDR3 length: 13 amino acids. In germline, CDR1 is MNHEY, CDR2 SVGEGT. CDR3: CASSYVKPGELFF. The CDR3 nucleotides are TGTGCCAGCAGTTACGTAAAGCCCGGGGAGCTGTTTTTT.

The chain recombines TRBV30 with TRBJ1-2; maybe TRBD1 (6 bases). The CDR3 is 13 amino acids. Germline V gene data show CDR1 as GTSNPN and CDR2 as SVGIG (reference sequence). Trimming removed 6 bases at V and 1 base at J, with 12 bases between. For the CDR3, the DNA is TGTGCCTGCTCCGGACAGAGTAACTATGGCTACACCTTC. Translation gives CACSGQSNYGYTF.

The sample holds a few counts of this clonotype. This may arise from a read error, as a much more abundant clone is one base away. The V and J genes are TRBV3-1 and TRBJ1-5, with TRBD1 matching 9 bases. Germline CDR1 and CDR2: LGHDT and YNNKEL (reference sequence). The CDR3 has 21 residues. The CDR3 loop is CASSPGSGQGSTSTYNQPRHF. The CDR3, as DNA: TGTGCCAGCAGCCCTGGGTCCGGACAGGGGTCAACCTCAACCTACAATCAGCCCCGGCATTTT.

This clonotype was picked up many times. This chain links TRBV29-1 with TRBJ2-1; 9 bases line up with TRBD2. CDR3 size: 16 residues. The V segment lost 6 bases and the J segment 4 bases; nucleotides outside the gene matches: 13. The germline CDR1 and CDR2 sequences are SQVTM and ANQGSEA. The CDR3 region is CSVTNIAGALYNEQFF. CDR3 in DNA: TGCAGCGTCACAAACATAGCGGGGGCATTATACAATGAGCAGTTCTTC.

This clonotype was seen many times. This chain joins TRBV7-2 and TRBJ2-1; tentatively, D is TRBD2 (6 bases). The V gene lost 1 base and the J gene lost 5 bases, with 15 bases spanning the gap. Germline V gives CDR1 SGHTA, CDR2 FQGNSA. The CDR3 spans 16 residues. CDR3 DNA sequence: TGTGCCAGCAGCTTAGTAGGGACTGGTAGTGACAATGAGCAGTTCTTC. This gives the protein CASSLVGTGSDNEQFF.

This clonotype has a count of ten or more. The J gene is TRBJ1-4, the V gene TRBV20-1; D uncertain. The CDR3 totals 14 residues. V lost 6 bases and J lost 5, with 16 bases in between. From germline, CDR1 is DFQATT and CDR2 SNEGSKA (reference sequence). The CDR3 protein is CSATPDVLNEKLFF. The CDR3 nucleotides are TGCAGTGCCACACCCGACGTACTCAATGAAAAACTGTTTTTT.

CDR3 sequence (DNA): TGTGCCAGCAGCTTACGTGGCGATCACACCGGGGAGCTGTTTTTT. Its translation is CASSLRGDHTGELFF. The rearrangement links TRBV12-3 or TRBV12-4 to TRBJ2-2; no clear D. Trimming left V 6 bases short and J 3 bases short, with 14 bases between. The CDR3 has 15 amino acids.

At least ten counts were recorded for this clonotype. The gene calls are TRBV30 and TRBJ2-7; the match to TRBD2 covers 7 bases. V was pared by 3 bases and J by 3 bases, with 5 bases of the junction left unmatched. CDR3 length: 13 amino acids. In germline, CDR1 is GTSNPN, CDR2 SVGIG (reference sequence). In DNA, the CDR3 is TGTGCCTGGAGCGGACTAGTAGTCTACGAGCAGTACTTC. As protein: CAWSGLVVYEQYF.

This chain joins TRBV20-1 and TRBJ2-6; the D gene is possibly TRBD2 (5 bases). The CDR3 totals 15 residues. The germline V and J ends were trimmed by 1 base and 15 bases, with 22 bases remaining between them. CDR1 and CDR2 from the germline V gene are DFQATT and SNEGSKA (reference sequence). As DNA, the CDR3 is TGCAGTGCTAGAGCACTCGAGGGCTCCCAGGCCGGCCTGACTTTC. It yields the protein CSARALEGSQAGLTF.

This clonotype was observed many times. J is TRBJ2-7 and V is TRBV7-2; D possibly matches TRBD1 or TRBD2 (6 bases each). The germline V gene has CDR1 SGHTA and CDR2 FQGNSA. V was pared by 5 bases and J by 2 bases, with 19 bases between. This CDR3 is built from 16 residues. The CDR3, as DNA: TGTGCCAGCAGCCCTCTAGCGACAGGCATACCCTACGAGCAGTACTTC. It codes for CASSPLATGIPYEQYF.

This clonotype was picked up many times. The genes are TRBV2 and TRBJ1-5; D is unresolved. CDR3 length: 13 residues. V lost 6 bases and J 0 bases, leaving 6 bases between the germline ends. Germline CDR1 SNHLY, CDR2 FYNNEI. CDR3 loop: CASSEHSNQPQHF. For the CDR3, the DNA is TGTGCCAGCAGCGAACATAGCAATCAGCCCCAGCATTTT.

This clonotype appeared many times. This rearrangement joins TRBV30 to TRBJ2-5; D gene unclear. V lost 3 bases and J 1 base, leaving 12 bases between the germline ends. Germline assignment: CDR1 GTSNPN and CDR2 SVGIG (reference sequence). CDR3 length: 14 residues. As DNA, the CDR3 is TGTGCCTGGAGCTCCGGATTAATCCAAGAGACCCAGTACTTC. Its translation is CAWSSGLIQETQYF.

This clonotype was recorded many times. The CDR3 loop is CASSYSNTGQVLAYEQYF. The CDR3 DNA is TGTGCCAGCAGTTACTCGAACACTGGACAGGTCCTTGCCTACGAGCAGTACTTC. The V call is TRBV6-2 or TRBV6-3, the J call TRBJ2-7; 7 bases align to TRBD1. V was clipped by 0 bases and J by 2 bases; unmatched bases: 13. The CDR3 length is 18 residues. Germline assignment: CDR1 MNHEY and CDR2 SVGEGT.

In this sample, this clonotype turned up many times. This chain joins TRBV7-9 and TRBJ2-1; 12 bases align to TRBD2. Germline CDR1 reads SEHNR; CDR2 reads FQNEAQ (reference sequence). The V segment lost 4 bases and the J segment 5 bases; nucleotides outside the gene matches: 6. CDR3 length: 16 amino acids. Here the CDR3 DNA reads TGTGCCAGCAGCTATGCTAGCGGGAGGGCGGACAATGAGCAGTTCTTC. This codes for CASSYASGRADNEQFF.

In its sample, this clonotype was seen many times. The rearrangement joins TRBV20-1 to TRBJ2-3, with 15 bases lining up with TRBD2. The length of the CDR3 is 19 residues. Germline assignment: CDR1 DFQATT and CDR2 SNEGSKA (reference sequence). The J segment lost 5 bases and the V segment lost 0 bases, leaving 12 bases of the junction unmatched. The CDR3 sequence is CSARDPGLAGGGNGDTQYF. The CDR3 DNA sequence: TGCAGTGCTAGAGATCCGGGACTAGCGGGAGGAGGGAACGGAGATACGCAGTATTTT.

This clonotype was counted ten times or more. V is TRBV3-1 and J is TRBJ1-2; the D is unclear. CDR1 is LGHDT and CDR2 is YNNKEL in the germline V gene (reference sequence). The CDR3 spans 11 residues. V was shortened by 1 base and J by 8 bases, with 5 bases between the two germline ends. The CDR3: CASSQGSGYTF. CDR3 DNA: TGTGCCAGCAGCCAAGGGAGCGGCTACACCTTC.

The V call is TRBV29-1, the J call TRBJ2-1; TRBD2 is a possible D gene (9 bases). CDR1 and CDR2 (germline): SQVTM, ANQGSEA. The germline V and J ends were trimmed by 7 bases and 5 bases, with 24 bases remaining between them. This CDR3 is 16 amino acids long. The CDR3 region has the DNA TGCAGCGCCTCAGGGGGCACGACTAGCGGAAACAATGAGCAGTTCTTC. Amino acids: CSASGGTTSGNNEQFF.

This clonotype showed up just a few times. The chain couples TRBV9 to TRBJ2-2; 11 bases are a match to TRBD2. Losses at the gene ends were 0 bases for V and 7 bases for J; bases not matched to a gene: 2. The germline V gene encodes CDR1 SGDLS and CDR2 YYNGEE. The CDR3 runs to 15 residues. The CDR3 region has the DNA TGTGCCAGCAGCGTAGGCGGACTAGCGGGCGGGGAGCTGTTTTTT. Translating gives CASSVGGLAGGELFF.

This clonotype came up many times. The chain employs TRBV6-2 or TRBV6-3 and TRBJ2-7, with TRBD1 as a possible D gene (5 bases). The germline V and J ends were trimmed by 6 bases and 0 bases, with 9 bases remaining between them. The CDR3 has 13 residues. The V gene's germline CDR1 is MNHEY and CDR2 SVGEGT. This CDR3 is CASSRVISYEQYF. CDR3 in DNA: TGTGCCAGCAGCAGGGTAATCTCCTACGAGCAGTACTTC.

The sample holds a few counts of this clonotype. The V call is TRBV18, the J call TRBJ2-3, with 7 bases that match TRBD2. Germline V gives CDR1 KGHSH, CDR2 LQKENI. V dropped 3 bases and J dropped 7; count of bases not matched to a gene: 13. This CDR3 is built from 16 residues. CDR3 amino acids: CASSPPQAGVIYTQYF. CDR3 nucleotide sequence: TGTGCCAGCTCACCGCCGCAGGCGGGAGTTATTTATACGCAGTATTTT.

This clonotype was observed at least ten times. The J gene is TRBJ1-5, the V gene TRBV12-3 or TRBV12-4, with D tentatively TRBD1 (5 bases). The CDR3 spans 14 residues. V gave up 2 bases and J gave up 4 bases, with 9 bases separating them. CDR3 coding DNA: TGTGCCAGCAGTTTATGGGGGGTTAATCAGCCCCAGCATTTT. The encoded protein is CASSLWGVNQPQHF.

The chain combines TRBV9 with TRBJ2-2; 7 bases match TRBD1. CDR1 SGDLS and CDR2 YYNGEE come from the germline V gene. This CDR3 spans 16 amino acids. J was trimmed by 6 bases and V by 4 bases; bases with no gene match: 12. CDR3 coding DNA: TGTGCCAGCAGCTCCCCGGGACAGCCCTCTGCCGGGGAGCTGTTTTTT. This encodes CASSSPGQPSAGELFF. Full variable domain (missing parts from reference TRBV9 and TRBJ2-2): DSGVTQTPKHLITATGQRVTLRCSPRSGDLSVYWYQQSLDQGLQFLIQYYNGEERAKGNILERFSAQQFPDLHSELNLSSLELGDSALYFCASSSPGQPSAGELFFGEGSRLTVL.

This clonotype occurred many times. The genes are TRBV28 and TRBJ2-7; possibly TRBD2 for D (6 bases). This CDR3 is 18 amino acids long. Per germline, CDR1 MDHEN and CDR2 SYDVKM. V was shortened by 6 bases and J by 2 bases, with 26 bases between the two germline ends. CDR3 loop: CASSSLRGSGYTAYEQYF. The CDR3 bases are TGTGCCAGCAGCTCCCTAAGGGGTAGCGGATATACGGCCTACGAGCAGTACTTC.

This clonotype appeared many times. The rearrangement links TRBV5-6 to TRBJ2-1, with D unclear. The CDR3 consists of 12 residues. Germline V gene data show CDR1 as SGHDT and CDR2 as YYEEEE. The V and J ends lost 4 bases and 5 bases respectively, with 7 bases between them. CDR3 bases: TGTGCCAGCAGCCAAACTGACAATGAGCAGTTCTTC. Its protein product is CASSQTDNEQFF. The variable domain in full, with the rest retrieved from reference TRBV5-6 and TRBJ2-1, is DAGVTQSPTHLIKTRGQQVTLRCSPKSGHDTVSWYQQALGQGPQFIFQYYEEEERQRGNFPDRFSGHQFPNYSSELNVNALLLGDSALYLCASSQTDNEQFFGPGTRLTVL.